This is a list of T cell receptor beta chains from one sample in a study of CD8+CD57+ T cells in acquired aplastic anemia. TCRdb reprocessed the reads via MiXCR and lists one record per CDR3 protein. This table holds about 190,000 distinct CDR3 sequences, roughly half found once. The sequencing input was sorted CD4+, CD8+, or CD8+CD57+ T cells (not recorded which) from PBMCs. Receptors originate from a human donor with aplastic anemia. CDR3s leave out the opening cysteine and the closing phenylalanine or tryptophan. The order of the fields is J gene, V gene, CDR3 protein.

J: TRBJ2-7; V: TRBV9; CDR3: ASSGLSSYEQY
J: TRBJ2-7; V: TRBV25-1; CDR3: ASSELFPDSYEQY
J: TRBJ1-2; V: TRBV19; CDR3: ASSIATTGYGYT
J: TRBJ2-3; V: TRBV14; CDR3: ASSPSWSTDTQY
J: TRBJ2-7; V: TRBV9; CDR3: ASSVEAGSYERY
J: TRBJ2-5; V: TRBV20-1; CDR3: SARAGTKKETQY
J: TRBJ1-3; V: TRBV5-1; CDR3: ASSLSVAGNTTY
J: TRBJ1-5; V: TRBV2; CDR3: ASSLSRADQPQH
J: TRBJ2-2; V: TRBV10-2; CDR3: ASSGTVNTGELF
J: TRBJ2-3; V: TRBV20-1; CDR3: SARRAGSTDTQY
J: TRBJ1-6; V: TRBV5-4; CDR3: ASSLVAAHNNSPLH
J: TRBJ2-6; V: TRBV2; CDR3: ASSEEGNGSGANVLT
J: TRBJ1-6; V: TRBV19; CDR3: ASRLTGGNSPLH
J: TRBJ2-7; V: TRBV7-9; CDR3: ASSRSGLAGYEQY
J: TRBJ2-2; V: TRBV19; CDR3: ASSIGPASGELF
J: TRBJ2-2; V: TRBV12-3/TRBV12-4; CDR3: ASQVTRSTGELF
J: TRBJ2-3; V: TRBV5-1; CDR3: ASSSIAGVAINTQY
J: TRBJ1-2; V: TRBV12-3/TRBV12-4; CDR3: ASSLTARYGYT
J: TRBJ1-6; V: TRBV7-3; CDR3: ASSLEGGPYNSPLH
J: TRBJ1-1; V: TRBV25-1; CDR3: ASSEQHRTGESEAF
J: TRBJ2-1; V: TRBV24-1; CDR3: ATSDPGLAGAYNEQF
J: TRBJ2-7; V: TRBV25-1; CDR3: ASSERRSTGTSLGEQY
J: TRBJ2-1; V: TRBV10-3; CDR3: AISAQGGNEQF
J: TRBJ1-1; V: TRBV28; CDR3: ASSLVYFGEMNTEAF
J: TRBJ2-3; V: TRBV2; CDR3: ASRATGATTPDTQY
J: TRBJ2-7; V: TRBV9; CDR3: ASSVVASGAYEQY
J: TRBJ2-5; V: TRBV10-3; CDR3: AISGLAGGGETQY
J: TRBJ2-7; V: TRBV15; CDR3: ATSLTGTTYEQY
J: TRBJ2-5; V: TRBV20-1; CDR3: SAGLRGAEETQY
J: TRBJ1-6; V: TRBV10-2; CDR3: ASSAQDRGWGSPFH
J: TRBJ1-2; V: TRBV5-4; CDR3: ASSSAGPNYGYT
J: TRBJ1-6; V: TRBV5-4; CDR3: ASSRLPGNSPLH
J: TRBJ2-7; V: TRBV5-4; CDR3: ASQKDRSYEQY
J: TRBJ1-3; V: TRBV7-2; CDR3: ASSLVGISGNTIY
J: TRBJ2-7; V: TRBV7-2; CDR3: ASSYTDEQY
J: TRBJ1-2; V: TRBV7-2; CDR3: ASSSPGYT
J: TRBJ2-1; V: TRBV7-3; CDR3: ASSLMRDNEQF
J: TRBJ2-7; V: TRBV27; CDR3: ASSSGNRAYSYERY
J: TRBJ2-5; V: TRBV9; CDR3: ASSPAPTAGGRETQY
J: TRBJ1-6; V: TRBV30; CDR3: AWSELDSDNSPLH
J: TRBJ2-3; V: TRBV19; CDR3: ASIDHSTDTQY
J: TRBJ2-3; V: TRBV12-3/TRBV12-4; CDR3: ASSPLNRVRTDTQY
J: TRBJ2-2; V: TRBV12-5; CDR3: ASAEQGAVTGELF
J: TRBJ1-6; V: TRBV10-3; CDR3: AISESGAAPLH
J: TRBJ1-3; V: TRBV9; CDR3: ASSPQLTSGNTIY
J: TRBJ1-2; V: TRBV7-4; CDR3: ASSTILRDGGYGYT
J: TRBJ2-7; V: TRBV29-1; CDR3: SVGILGRQY
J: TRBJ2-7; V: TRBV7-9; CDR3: ASSFAGERYEQY
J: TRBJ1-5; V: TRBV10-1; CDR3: ASSELAWGSNQPQH
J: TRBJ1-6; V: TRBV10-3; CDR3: ATSDGWNSPLH
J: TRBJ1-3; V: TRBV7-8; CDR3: ASSPAGNTIY
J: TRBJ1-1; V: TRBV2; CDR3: ASAGNRETEAF
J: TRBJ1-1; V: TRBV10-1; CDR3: ASSDRGNTEAF
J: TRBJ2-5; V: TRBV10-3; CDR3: AIRISMQETQC
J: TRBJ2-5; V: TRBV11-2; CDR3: ASSSQRGLASGVETQY
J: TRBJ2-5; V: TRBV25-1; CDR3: ASSEPTGGAAQY
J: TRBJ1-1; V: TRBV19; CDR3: ASSWGRGLNTEAF
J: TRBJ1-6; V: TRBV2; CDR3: ASSVSESPLH
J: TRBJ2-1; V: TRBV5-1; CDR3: ASSFGLAGPYNEQF
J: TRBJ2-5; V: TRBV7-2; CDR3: ASRSSSGTTSQY